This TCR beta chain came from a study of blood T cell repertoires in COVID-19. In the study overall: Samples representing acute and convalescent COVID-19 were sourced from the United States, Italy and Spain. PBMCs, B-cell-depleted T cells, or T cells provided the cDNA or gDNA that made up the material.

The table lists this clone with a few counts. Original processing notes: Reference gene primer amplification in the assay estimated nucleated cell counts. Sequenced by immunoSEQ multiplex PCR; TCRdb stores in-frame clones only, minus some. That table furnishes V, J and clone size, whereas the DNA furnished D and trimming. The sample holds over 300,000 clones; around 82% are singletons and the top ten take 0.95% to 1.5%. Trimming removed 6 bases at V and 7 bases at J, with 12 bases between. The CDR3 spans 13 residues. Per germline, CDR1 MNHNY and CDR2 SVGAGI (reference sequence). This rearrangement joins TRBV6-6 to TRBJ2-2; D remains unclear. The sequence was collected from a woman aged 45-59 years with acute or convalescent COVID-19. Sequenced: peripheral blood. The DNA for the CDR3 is TGTGCCAGCAGCCCCCCCCGGAGCGGGGAGCTGTTTTTT. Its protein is CASSPPRSGELFF.